This TCR beta chain was obtained from a study of blood T cell repertoires in COVID-19. In the study overall: From T cells, B-cell-depleted T cells, or PBMCs came the material, which was cDNA or gDNA.

As originally analysed: The assay estimated nucleated cells by amplifying reference gene primers. TCRdb's copy holds only in-frame clones and misses some; the assay was immunoSEQ multiplex PCR. V and J calls and clone size are as listed in that table; D and trimming were resolved from the DNA. The table has 200,000 to 250,000 clones, about four fifths seen once. Across about two dozen US areas, participants ranged in age from 18 to 89 years. Recovered Cohort 3 donors showed two negative PCRs, clearance, or symptom resolution. The V gene's germline CDR1 is SNHLY and CDR2 FYNNEI. The CDR3 is 16 amino acids. V lost 6 bases and J lost 1, with 18 bases in between.

The TCR comes from a man in his sixties who had recovered from COVID-19. The chain couples TRBV2 to TRBJ1-1; D gene ambiguous. What was sequenced was PBMCs or T cells enriched from blood (not recorded which). The CDR3 here is CASSLDGVRPNTEAFF. DNA of the CDR3: TGTGCCAGCAGCTTAGACGGGGTGCGACCGAACACTGAAGCTTTCTTT.